This TCR beta chain was sequenced for a study of blood T cell repertoires in COVID-19. Original data processing: Estimated nucleated cell counts came from reference gene primer amplification. The data were produced by immunoSEQ multiplex PCR, yet TCRdb's version contains in-frame clones alone and is incomplete. V and J calls and clone size are given by that table; D and trimming were obtained from the DNA. The profile shows around 150,000 clones, approximately 84% of them singletons. From germline, CDR1 is LGHDT and CDR2 YNNKEL (reference sequence). The CDR3 consists of 16 residues. V lost 4 bases and J lost 1, with 16 bases in between.

The TCR sequence derives from a man between 65 and 80 years old with acute or convalescent COVID-19. What was sequenced was peripheral blood. The chain recombines TRBV3-1 (or the pseudogene TRBV3-2) with TRBJ2-5, with TRBD1 as a possible D gene (6 bases). As DNA, the CDR3 is TGTGCCAGCAGCCCCACCACCGGACAGTCCCAAGAGACCCAGTACTTC. This gives the protein CASSPTTGQSQETQYF.